This TCR beta chain is drawn from a study of T cells in Graves' hyperthyroidism and ophthalmopathy. Amplification targeted TCR beta CDR3 regions from RNA transcripts. Researchers ran a first-round RT-PCR on the TCR CDR3 using the HTBI primer set. TCRdb reprocessed the multiplex PCR reads via MiXCR and lists one record per CDR3 protein. The data show around 350,000 distinct CDR3 sequences, about 13% seen once. CDR1 is SEHNR, CDR2 FQNEAQ, per germline (reference sequence). The CDR3 contains 15 residues. Trimming shortened V by 1 base and J by 6 bases, and 16 bases separated the two germline ends. This clonotype was sampled from a young woman with Graves' hyperthyroidism. The specimen sequenced was blood. The gene calls are TRBV7-9 and TRBJ2-7; D perhaps matches TRBD2 (5 bases). This chain's CDR3 is CASSLDRAGLVEQYF. In DNA, the CDR3 is TGTGCCAGCAGCTTAGACCGGGCTGGACTGGTCGAGCAGTACTTC. Looking up the rest from reference TRBV7-9 and TRBJ2-7 gives the full variable domain: DTGVSQNPRHKITKRGQNVTFRCDPISEHNRLYWYRQTLGQGPEFLTYFQNEAQLEKSRLLSDRFSAERPKGSFSTLEIQRTEQGDSAMYLCASSLDRAGLVEQYFGPGTRLTVT.